The 31 T cell receptor beta chains below were found in one sample sequenced in a study of cytomegalovirus exposure and HLA in healthy donors. The PCR used 60 Vbeta and 13 Jbeta primers. The data were produced by immunoSEQ multiplex PCR, yet TCRdb's version contains in-frame clones alone and is incomplete. The table includes around 38,000 clones, around three fifths detected once. The sequenced material came from PBMCs. The receptors stem from a man aged 50 or older in good health and CMV-seropositive.

The rearrangement joins TRBV5-1 to TRBJ1-1, with 10 positions matching TRBD1. There are 15 residues in the CDR3. The V segment lost 3 bases and the J segment 5 bases; nucleotides outside the gene matches: 7. The germline V gene encodes CDR1 SGHRS and CDR2 YFSETQ. This CDR3 is CASSSSGTGVTEAFF. The CDR3 DNA reads TGCGCCAGCAGCTCCTCCGGGACAGGGGTGACTGAAGCTTTCTTT.

This sequence joins TRBV7-9 and TRBJ2-7, with 7 bases fitting TRBD1. The CDR3 is made up of 15 amino acids. Germline loops: CDR1 SEHNR, CDR2 FQNEAQ (reference sequence). V lost 8 bases to trimming and J lost 4 bases; unmatched junction nucleotides: 14. The CDR3 loop reads CASSPVTGIGYEQYF. The CDR3 nucleotides are TGTGCCAGCTCCCCGGTGACAGGGATAGGGTACGAGCAGTACTTC. Full variable domain (missing parts from reference TRBV7-9 and TRBJ2-7): DTGVSQNPRHKITKRGQNVTFRCDPISEHNRLYWYRQTLGQGPEFLTYFQNEAQLEKSRLLSDRFSAERPKGSFSTLEIQRTEQGDSAMYLCASSPVTGIGYEQYFGPGTRLTVT.

The chain employs TRBV7-2 and TRBJ2-2, with D possibly being TRBD1 (6 bases). V was cut by 0 bases and J by 3 bases, with 11 bases left in between. The CDR3 runs 16 residues. Germline V gene lookup returns CDR1 SGHTA and CDR2 FQGNSA. CDR3 nucleotide sequence: TGTGCCAGCAGCTTAGCGGGGTGGACAGACACCGGGGAGCTGTTTTTT. This codes for CASSLAGWTDTGELFF. Variable domain in full (rest from reference TRBV7-2 and TRBJ2-2): GAGVSQSPSNKVTEKGKDVELRCDPISGHTALYWYRQSLGQGLEFLIYFQGNSAPDKSGLPSDRFSAERTGGSVSTLTIQRTQQEDSAVYLCASSLAGWTDTGELFFGEGSRLTVL.

This chain joins TRBV13 and TRBJ2-3, with D unclear. From germline, CDR1 is PRHDT and CDR2 FYEKMQ (reference sequence). This CDR3 has 15 residues. V lost 1 base and J 5 bases, leaving 13 bases between the germline ends. CDR3 protein: CASSLAATPLDTQYF. CDR3 in DNA: TGTGCCAGCAGCTTAGCCGCGACTCCGCTAGATACGCAGTATTTT.

The J gene is TRBJ2-5, the V gene TRBV9; 9 bases fit TRBD2. This CDR3 spans 16 amino acids. V shed 0 bases and J 1 base; nucleotides not matched to a gene: 4. The germline gives CDR1 SGDLS, CDR2 YYNGEE. The CDR3 loop is CASSVGWRGGQETQYF. The CDR3 DNA reads as TGTGCCAGCAGCGTAGGGTGGCGGGGGGGCCAAGAGACCCAGTACTTC.

The table lists this clone with a few counts. Here the CDR3 reads CASSRDRDTYEQYF. The CDR3 nucleotides read TGTGCCAGCAGCCGGGACAGGGATACCTACGAGCAGTACTTC. The J gene is TRBJ2-7, the V gene TRBV7-9; 9 nucleotides align to TRBD1. CDR3 length: 14 amino acids. CDR1 and CDR2 from the germline V gene are SEHNR and FQNEAQ (reference sequence). The V and J ends lost 5 bases and 2 bases, in that order; junction bases with no gene match: 4.

The CDR3 DNA reads TGTGCCAGCAGCTCAACTCAAGAGACCCAGTACTTC. This sequence encodes CASSSTQETQYF. J is TRBJ2-5 and V is TRBV11-1; D ambiguous. The germline V gene has CDR1 SGHAT and CDR2 FQDESV (reference sequence). The CDR3 length is 12 residues. V dropped 4 bases and J dropped 2 bases, with 5 bases sitting between them.

By proportion, this clone is medium-sized. The same CDR3 is also encoded by other DNA sequences in this sample. The chain joins TRBV19 to TRBJ1-4; 10 bases fit TRBD1. This CDR3 comprises 15 residues. With 1 base clipped from V and 5 bases from J, the junction kept 1 base outside the gene matches. The V gene's germline CDR1 is LNHDA and CDR2 SQIVND (reference sequence). The CDR3 DNA sequence: TGTGCCAGTAGTATAGGGACAGGGGGGAATGAAAAACTGTTTTTT. Its translation: CASSIGTGGNEKLFF.

J is TRBJ1-5 and V is TRBV19; TRBD1 is a possible D gene (5 bases). Trimming took 5 bases from V and 7 from J, leaving 12 bases between them. This CDR3 spans 13 amino acids. CDR1 LNHDA and CDR2 SQIVND come from the germline V gene (reference sequence). The CDR3 spells CASSAQETQPQHF. In DNA form, the CDR3 reads TGTGCCAGTAGTGCACAGGAAACCCAGCCCCAGCATTTT.

This clone turned up a few times. This chain joins TRBV18 and TRBJ2-7; TRBD1 agrees at 10 bases. CDR1 and CDR2 (germline): KGHSH, LQKENI. The CDR3 spans 16 residues. The V segment lost 2 bases and the J segment 0 bases; nucleotides outside the gene matches: 4. The CDR3 reads CASSPGDRGLSYEQYF. The DNA of the CDR3 is TGTGCCAGCTCACCAGGGGACAGGGGCCTCTCCTACGAGCAGTACTTC.

This rearrangement joins TRBV5-4 to TRBJ2-3; D is undetermined. CDR1 and CDR2 (germline): SGHNT, YYREEE (reference sequence). The germline V and J ends were trimmed by 5 bases and 0 bases, with 4 bases remaining between them. The CDR3 runs 12 residues. As DNA, the CDR3 is TGTGCCAGCAGGACTAGCACAGATACGCAGTATTTT. Translating gives CASRTSTDTQYF. Looking up the rest from reference TRBV5-4 and TRBJ2-3 gives the full variable domain: ETGVTQSPTHLIKTRGQQVTLRCSSQSGHNTVSWYQQALGQGPQFIFQYYREEENGRGNFPPRFSGLQFPNYSSELNVNALELDDSALYLCASRTSTDTQYFGPGTRLTVL.

This clone was detected a few times. The genes are TRBV28 and TRBJ2-7; 8 bases fit TRBD1. V gave up 4 bases and J gave up 0 bases; unmatched junction bases: 5. Per germline, CDR1 MDHEN and CDR2 SYDVKM. This CDR3 has 15 amino acids. The CDR3 sequence: CASSWDRLTSYEQYF. Written as DNA, the CDR3 is TGTGCCAGCAGTTGGGACAGGCTAACCTCCTACGAGCAGTACTTC.

The table lists this clone with a count of one. The chain couples TRBV4-1 to TRBJ1-5; D gene ambiguous. Per the germline V gene, CDR1 is MGHRA and CDR2 is YSYEKL. Between the trimmed V and J ends, which lost 3 bases and 7 bases, there was a span of 16 bases. The CDR3 spans 15 residues. The CDR3 loop is CASSQGPAARQPQHF. CDR3 bases: TGCGCCAGCAGCCAGGGTCCTGCGGCCCGCCAGCCCCAGCATTTT.

The chain uses TRBV5-1 and TRBJ1-6; D not certain. With 0 bases removed from V and 0 bases from J, the gap between germline ends came to 7 bases. Germline V gene lookup returns CDR1 SGHRS and CDR2 YFSETQ. The CDR3 has 16 amino acids. CDR3 protein: CASSLGGSSYNSPLHF. The CDR3, as DNA: TGCGCCAGCAGCTTGGGCGGGAGCTCCTATAATTCACCCCTCCACTTT. The whole variable domain, remainder taken from reference TRBV5-1 and TRBJ1-6, is KAGVTQTPRYLIKTRGQQVTLSCSPISGHRSVSWYQQTPGQGLQFLFEYFSETQRNKGNFPGRFSGRQFSNSRSEMNVSTLELGDSALYLCASSLGGSSYNSPLHFGNGTRLTVT.

This chain connects TRBV7-3 to TRBJ2-7, with TRBD1 matching over 9 bases. The germline V gene encodes CDR1 SGHTA and CDR2 FQGTGA. The CDR3 consists of 14 residues. The V gene end was trimmed by 5 bases and the J gene end by 2 bases; junction bases not matched to a gene: 4. In DNA form, the CDR3 reads TGTGCCAGCAGCCCGGGACAGGGACCCTACGAGCAGTACTTC. As protein: CASSPGQGPYEQYF.

This clone was detected a few times. V usage is TRBV6-1 and J usage is TRBJ2-5; D is unclear. CDR3 size: 11 residues. The V gene lost 4 bases and the J gene lost 7 bases, with 7 bases spanning the gap. CDR1 and CDR2 (germline): MNHNS, SASEGT. CDR3 in amino acids: CASSGDRTQYF. DNA of the CDR3: TGTGCCAGCAGTGGTGATAGGACCCAGTACTTC.

About this clone: This sample includes further DNA sequences coding for the same CDR3. J is TRBJ1-1 and V is TRBV11-2; D not resolved. V lost 1 base and J lost 5, with 8 bases in between. The CDR3 consists of 13 residues. In germline, CDR1 is SGHAT, CDR2 FQNNGV. CDR3 region: CASSLVGGTEAFF. Written as DNA, the CDR3 is TGTGCCAGCAGCTTAGTAGGAGGGACTGAAGCTTTCTTT.

The rearrangement joins TRBV7-8 to TRBJ2-5; D is unclear. V was pared by 3 bases and J by 5 bases, with 10 bases between. Germline CDR1 is SGHVS and CDR2 is FQNEAQ. This CDR3 contains 13 residues. In DNA form, the CDR3 reads TGTGCCAGCAGCTTGGCGACTGGGGAGACCCAGTACTTC. It yields the protein CASSLATGETQYF.

The CDR3 DNA is TGTGCCAGCAGCTTAGAAGCGGGGGGACGCTACGAGCAGTACTTC. Amino acid sequence: CASSLEAGGRYEQYF. V is TRBV11-2 and J is TRBJ2-7, with 9 bases lining up with TRBD2. This CDR3 comprises 15 residues. V shed 0 bases, J shed 3 bases, and the junction held 3 bases outside the gene matches. The V gene's germline CDR1 is SGHAT and CDR2 FQNNGV.

This chain connects TRBV19 to TRBJ1-1, with D perhaps TRBD1 (6 bases). The V end was cut by 4 bases, the J end by 0 bases, with 9 bases between. The germline V gene has CDR1 LNHDA and CDR2 SQIVND (reference sequence). This CDR3 is built from 14 residues. CDR3: CASSTQGLNTEAFF. The CDR3 nucleotides read TGTGCCAGTAGTACACAGGGCTTGAACACTGAAGCTTTCTTT.

The V call is TRBV7-2, the J call TRBJ2-7; 7 nucleotides line up with TRBD1. The CDR3 loop spans 14 amino acids. V lost 1 base and J lost 7; bases outside the gene matches: 7. Germline values: CDR1 SGHTA, CDR2 FQGNSA. Here the CDR3 reads CASSLGTGRREQYF. In DNA form, the CDR3 reads TGTGCCAGCAGCTTAGGGACAGGACGAAGGGAGCAGTACTTC.

This clone has a handful of counts. This rearrangement joins TRBV11-2 to TRBJ1-2; a possible D gene is TRBD1 (5 bases). Per germline, CDR1 SGHAT and CDR2 FQNNGV. Deletions cut 7 bases from V and 2 bases from J, with 14 bases between. There are 14 residues in the CDR3. The chain's CDR3 is CASNPAGRNYGYTF. The CDR3 DNA follows: TGTGCCAGCAACCCAGCGGGACGGAACTATGGCTACACCTTC.

The chain combines TRBV6-1 with TRBJ1-2; D is uncertain. CDR1 is MNHNS and CDR2 is SASEGT in the germline V gene. V was clipped by 3 bases and J by 1 base, with 12 bases between them. The CDR3 contains 15 residues. CDR3: CASSDLGGINYGYTF. For the CDR3, the DNA is TGTGCCAGCAGTGACCTTGGAGGGATTAACTATGGCTACACCTTC.

V and J are TRBV7-9 and TRBJ2-7; D perhaps matches TRBD1 (6 bases). Germline CDR1 is SEHNR and CDR2 is FQNEAQ (reference sequence). Trimming cost V 5 bases and J 0 bases, with 17 bases left between them. The CDR3 consists of 16 residues. The CDR3 region has the DNA TGTGCCAGCAGCCCTTTAGGGCAGGGGAGCTCCTACGAGCAGTACTTC. Protein product: CASSPLGQGSSYEQYF.

This clone was observed a few times. The rearrangement uses TRBV14 and TRBJ2-3; D perhaps matches TRBD2 (6 bases). V was cut by 1 base and J by 9 bases, with 20 bases left in between. The germline gives CDR1 SGHDN, CDR2 FVKESK. This CDR3 spans 16 amino acids. As DNA, the CDR3 is TGTGCCAGCAGCCAAGGACTGGGACTCACGATCGTAACGCAGTATTTT. Translation: CASSQGLGLTIVTQYF.

This clone was detected a few times. The CDR3, as DNA: TGTGCCAGCACCGACGCATCAGGGCCCACTGAAGCTTTCTTT. It yields the protein CASTDASGPTEAFF. The gene calls are TRBV6-5 and TRBJ1-1, with D possibly TRBD1 on 5 matching bases. CDR3 length: 14 residues. V was trimmed by 7 bases and J by 4 bases, leaving 16 bases between them. CDR1 and CDR2 (germline): MNHEY, SVGAGI.

This chain joins TRBV18 and TRBJ1-2; D is undetermined. V lost 2 bases to trimming and J lost 9 bases, with 16 bases between them. The CDR3 has 14 residues. Germline loops: CDR1 KGHSH, CDR2 LQKENI. For the CDR3, the DNA is TGTGCCAGCTCACCATCCCAGGAAAATAATCGCTACACCTTC. Translating it yields CASSPSQENNRYTF.

The chain is built from TRBV4-1 and TRBJ2-6, with TRBD1 matching 7 bases. CDR1 is MGHRA and CDR2 is YSYEKL in the germline V gene. Trimming at V came to 0 bases and at J to 5 bases, leaving 16 bases not matched to a gene. CDR3 size: 20 residues. CDR3 region: CASSQEALRQGPLRANVLTF. CDR3 DNA: TGCGCCAGCAGCCAAGAGGCCTTGAGACAGGGCCCTCTGAGGGCCAACGTCCTGACTTTC.

The chain carries TRBV2 and TRBJ1-4; the D is unclear. V was pared by 5 bases and J by 8 bases, with 15 bases between. The CDR3 length is 14 residues. Looked up from germline, CDR1 is SNHLY and CDR2 is FYNNEI. CDR3 amino acids: CASSMGGLGEKLFF. In nucleotides, the CDR3 is TGTGCCAGCAGTATGGGAGGGCTGGGGGAAAAACTGTTTTTT.

This clone came up a few times. The J gene is TRBJ2-7, the V gene TRBV25-1, with a weak D call TRBD2 (6 bases). The CDR3 extends over 15 amino acids. The V end was cut by 4 bases, the J end by 2 bases, with 15 bases between. Germline CDR1 is MGHDK and CDR2 is SYGVNS. CDR3 in DNA: TGTGCCAGCAGTGGCGGGGCCCTCCCCCCCTACGAGCAGTACTTC. Its translation: CASSGGALPPYEQYF.

The chain links TRBV7-9 to TRBJ1-4; D gene ambiguous. V lost 1 base and J lost 8, with 8 bases in between. This CDR3 comprises 13 residues. Germline V gene sequence: CDR1 SEHNR, CDR2 FQNEAQ (reference sequence). The CDR3 is CASSLVGYEKLFF. The CDR3 DNA reads TGTGCCAGCAGCTTAGTCGGTTACGAAAAACTGTTTTTT.